The 18 T cell receptor beta chains below were found in one sample sequenced in a study. TCRdb re-called the 5' RACE reads through MiXCR, storing one row per CDR3 protein. The sample lists 20,000 to 25,000 distinct CDR3 sequences, around 30% occurring once. What was sequenced was tumor-infiltrating naive CD4+ T cells sorted from the breast tumor. The subset: naive CD4+ T cells, CD4+CD45RA+CD25-. All receptors come from a female donor with breast cancer.

About this clonotype itself: One end of the junction does not line up with germline, which may come from a read error. V and J are TRBV5-1 and TRBJ1-1; D not resolved. The CDR3 spans 15 residues. The V gene's germline CDR1 is SGHRS and CDR2 YFSETQ. The CDR3 loop reads CASSSMDRRNAEAFF. Here the CDR3 DNA reads TGCGCCAGCAGCTCGATGGATAGGAGGAACGCTGAAGCTTTCTTT.

By proportion, this clonotype is medium-sized (0.01 to 0.1%). The V call is TRBV5-1, the J call TRBJ1-1, with 7 bases aligning to TRBD1. V shed 3 bases, J shed 1 base, and the junction held 6 bases outside the gene matches. Germline V gene data show CDR1 as SGHRS and CDR2 as YFSETQ. This CDR3 has 15 residues. This CDR3 is CASSSVGTANTEAFF. The CDR3 DNA reads as TGCGCCAGCAGCTCCGTAGGGACAGCGAACACTGAAGCTTTCTTT.

CDR3 region: CSVEMTGSRNTEAFF. The CDR3 coding sequence is TGCAGCGTTGAGATGACAGGCTCCCGGAACACTGAAGCTTTCTTT. The rearrangement joins TRBV29-1 to TRBJ1-1; possible D gene TRBD1, 6 bases. The germline V and J ends were trimmed by 3 bases and 1 base, with 15 bases remaining between them. The CDR3 has 15 residues. CDR1 is SQVTM, CDR2 ANQGSEA, per germline.

This clonotype was found many times. The chain recombines TRBV27 with TRBJ1-4, with 8 bases identical to TRBD1. Germline values: CDR1 MNHEY, CDR2 SMNVEV (reference sequence). The CDR3 has 14 amino acids. V dropped 8 bases and J dropped 5; count of bases not matched to a gene: 7. The CDR3 sequence: CASLTGQVNEKLFF. The CDR3 DNA sequence: TGTGCCAGCCTAACGGGACAGGTCAATGAAAAACTGTTTTTT.

This clonotype is termed medium-sized. The CDR3 reads CASSVGTGVAAFF. CDR3 in DNA: TGTGCCAGCAGCGTAGGGACCGGGGTTGCAGCTTTCTTT. This chain uses TRBV9 with TRBJ1-1; D gene uncertain. CDR1 SGDLS and CDR2 YYNGEE come from the germline V gene. This CDR3 comprises 13 residues. V was clipped by 0 bases and J by 10 bases, with 13 bases between them. Based on the CDR3 plus reference TRBV9 and TRBJ1-1, the full variable domain is DSGVTQTPKHLITATGQRVTLRCSPRSGDLSVYWYQQSLDQGLQFLIQYYNGEERAKGNILERFSAQQFPDLHSELNLSSLELGDSALYFCASSVGTGVAAFFGQGTRLTVV.

This rearrangement joins TRBV20-1 to TRBJ2-3; TRBD1 matches 7 bases. V dropped 2 bases and J dropped 2; count of bases not matched to a gene: 4. There are 14 residues in the CDR3. Germline CDR1 DFQATT, CDR2 SNEGSKA (reference sequence). CDR3 DNA sequence: TGCAGTGCTAGACCGGGACAGTCCACAGATACGCAGTATTTT. Protein sequence: CSARPGQSTDTQYF.

By share of the sample, this clonotype is medium-sized. V and J are TRBV29-1 and TRBJ2-7, with unresolved D. Between the trimmed V and J ends, which lost 0 bases and 6 bases, there was a span of 15 bases. The length of the CDR3 is 14 residues. The V gene's germline CDR1 is SQVTM and CDR2 ANQGSEA. The CDR3 protein is CSVEDWASSGEQYF. The DNA of the CDR3 is TGCAGCGTTGAAGATTGGGCCTCTTCGGGCGAGCAGTACTTC.

The chain uses TRBV5-1 and TRBJ2-1; 7 bases agree with TRBD1. V trimming: 0 bases; J trimming: 8 bases; junction bases outside the gene matches: 8. This CDR3 region has 15 residues. The germline V gene encodes CDR1 SGHRS and CDR2 YFSETQ. The CDR3 spells CASSLGQGALDEQFF. CDR3 nucleotides: TGCGCCAGCAGCTTGGGACAGGGAGCGTTGGATGAGCAGTTCTTC.

The V gene is TRBV6-2 or TRBV6-3, the J gene TRBJ2-1; 7 positions agree with TRBD1. The V gene end was trimmed by 10 bases and the J gene end by 3 bases; junction bases not matched to a gene: 3. This CDR3 has 12 residues. CDR1 is MNHEY, CDR2 SVGEGT, per germline. CDR3 in amino acids: CATQGVYNEQFF. CDR3 in DNA: TGTGCCACGCAGGGGGTCTACAATGAGCAGTTCTTC.

CDR3 amino acids: CASSQDGSSGREQFF. DNA of the CDR3: TGTGCCAGCAGCCAAGACGGATCTAGCGGGCGGGAGCAGTTCTTC. The chain has TRBV4-2 and TRBJ2-1; 8 nucleotides agree with TRBD2. The CDR3 has 15 residues. The ends lost 0 bases at V and 10 bases at J; junction bases unmatched: 8. CDR1 is LGHNA and CDR2 is YNFKEQ in the germline V gene.

The sample holds many counts of this clonotype. The chain is built from TRBV12-3 or TRBV12-4 and TRBJ2-5; a possible D gene is TRBD2 (5 bases). CDR3 length equals 16 residues. V dropped 6 bases and J dropped 5 bases, with 22 bases sitting between them. DNA of the CDR3: TGTGCCAGCAGCCCCAACGGGTCGGGGAGCCGGGAGACCCAGTACTTC. It codes for CASSPNGSGSRETQYF.

This clonotype was recorded a few times. As DNA, the CDR3 is TGTGCCAGCAGTTTTTCGAGGGGTCTTAACACTGAAGCTTTCTTT. It is translated as CASSFSRGLNTEAFF. V usage is TRBV28 and J usage is TRBJ1-1; a possible D gene is TRBD1 (5 bases). Between the trimmed V and J ends, which lost 3 bases and 2 bases, there was a span of 13 bases. The CDR3 is 15 amino acids. Germline loops: CDR1 MDHEN, CDR2 SYDVKM.

The V call is TRBV5-1, the J call TRBJ1-3; D gene uncertain. CDR3 length equals 14 residues. In germline, CDR1 is SGHRS, CDR2 YFSETQ. The V end was cut by 0 bases, the J end by 0 bases, with 4 bases between. As DNA, the CDR3 is TGCGCCAGCAGCTTGGGGGGCTCTGGAAACACCATATATTTT. It encodes CASSLGGSGNTIYF.

This clonotype was found many times. The V and J genes are TRBV6-6 and TRBJ2-5; no clear D gene. The CDR3 has 13 residues. V lost 5 bases, J lost 5 bases, and 12 bases lay in between. Germline V gene lookup returns CDR1 MNHNY and CDR2 SVGAGI (reference sequence). The CDR3 protein is CASSRTAGETQYF. The CDR3 DNA reads TGTGCCAGCAGTCGTACAGCCGGGGAGACCCAGTACTTC.

The chain carries TRBV9 and TRBJ2-1; D unresolved. This CDR3 region has 14 residues. CDR1 and CDR2 (germline): SGDLS, YYNGEE. V was cut by 0 bases and J by 6 bases, with 10 bases left in between. The DNA of the CDR3 is TGTGCCAGCAGCGTAGCCAGTTTCGTCAATGAGCAGTTCTTC. Its protein product is CASSVASFVNEQFF.

A remark on this clonotype: Likely a read error: the CDR3 ends without its conserved phenylalanine or tryptophan. The V gene is TRBV2, the J gene TRBJ1-1; D possibly corresponds to TRBD1 (5 bases). This CDR3 region has 11 residues. Germline V gene sequence: CDR1 SNHLY, CDR2 FYNNEI. CDR3 in amino acids: CVARWGTEAFL. As DNA, the CDR3 is TGTGTCGCCCGGTGGGGGACTGAAGCTTTCCTT.

The CDR3 DNA is TGTGCCAGCAGCCCCCGGGCTGGGGGTACAGATACGCAGTATTTT. Protein product: CASSPRAGGTDTQYF. The chain joins TRBV9 to TRBJ2-3; D tentatively reads TRBD1 or TRBD2 (5 bases each). Germline V lookup: CDR1 SGDLS, CDR2 YYNGEE. The CDR3 is 15 residues long. Trimming pared 4 bases from V and 3 bases from J, leaving 15 bases between.

By proportion, this clonotype is medium-sized (0.01 to 0.1%). The chain joins TRBV11-2 to TRBJ2-3, with 7 nucleotides matching TRBD2. Germline V gives CDR1 SGHAT, CDR2 FQNNGV. V lost 1 base to trimming and J lost 8 bases; unmatched junction nucleotides: 15. The CDR3 has 17 residues. The CDR3 sequence is CASSLVYSAGELGTQYF. DNA for the CDR3: TGTGCCAGCAGCTTAGTTTACTCTGCGGGAGAGCTTGGTACGCAGTATTTT.